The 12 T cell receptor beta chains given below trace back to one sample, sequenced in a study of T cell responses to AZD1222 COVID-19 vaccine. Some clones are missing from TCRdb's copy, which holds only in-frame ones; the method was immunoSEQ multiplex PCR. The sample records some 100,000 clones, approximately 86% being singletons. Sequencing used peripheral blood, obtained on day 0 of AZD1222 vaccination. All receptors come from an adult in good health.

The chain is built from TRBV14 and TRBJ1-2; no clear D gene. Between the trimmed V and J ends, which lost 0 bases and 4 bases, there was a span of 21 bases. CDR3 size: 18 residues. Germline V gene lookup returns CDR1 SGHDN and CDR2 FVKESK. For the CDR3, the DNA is TGTGCCAGCAGCCAAGATAATTGGGGAGAGGATAGGCTCTATGGCTACACCTTC. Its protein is CASSQDNWGEDRLYGYTF. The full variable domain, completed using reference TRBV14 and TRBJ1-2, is EAGVTQFPSHSVIEKGQTVTLRCDPISGHDNLYWYRRVMGKEIKFLLHFVKESKQDESGMPNNRFLAERTGGTYSTLKVQPAELEDSGVYFCASSQDNWGEDRLYGYTFGSGTRLTVV.

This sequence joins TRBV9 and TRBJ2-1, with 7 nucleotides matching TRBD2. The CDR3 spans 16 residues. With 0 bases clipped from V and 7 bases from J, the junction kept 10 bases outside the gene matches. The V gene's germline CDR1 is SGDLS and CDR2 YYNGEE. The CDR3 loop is CASSVGAPWGGNEQFF. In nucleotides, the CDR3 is TGTGCCAGCAGCGTAGGAGCCCCCTGGGGGGGAAATGAGCAGTTCTTC.

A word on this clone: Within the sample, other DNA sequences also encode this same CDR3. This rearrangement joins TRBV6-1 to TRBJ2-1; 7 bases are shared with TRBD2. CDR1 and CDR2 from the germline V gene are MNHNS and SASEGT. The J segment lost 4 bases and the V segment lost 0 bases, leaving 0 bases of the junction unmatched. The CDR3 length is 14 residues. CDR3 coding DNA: TGTGCCAGCAGTGAAGCGGGAGGGTACAATGAGCAGTTCTTC. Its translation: CASSEAGGYNEQFF.

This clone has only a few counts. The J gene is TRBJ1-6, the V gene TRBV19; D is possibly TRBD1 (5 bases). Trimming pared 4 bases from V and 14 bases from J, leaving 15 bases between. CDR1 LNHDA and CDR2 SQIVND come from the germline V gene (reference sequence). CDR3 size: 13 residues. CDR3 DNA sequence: TGTGCCAGTAGTACAAGACAGATGCTAGCCCTCCACTTT. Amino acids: CASSTRQMLALHF.

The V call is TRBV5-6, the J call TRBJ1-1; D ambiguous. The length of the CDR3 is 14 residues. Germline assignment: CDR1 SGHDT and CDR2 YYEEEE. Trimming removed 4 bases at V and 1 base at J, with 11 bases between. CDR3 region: CASSPEVPNTEAFF. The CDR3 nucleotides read TGTGCCAGCAGCCCCGAGGTCCCGAACACTGAAGCTTTCTTT.

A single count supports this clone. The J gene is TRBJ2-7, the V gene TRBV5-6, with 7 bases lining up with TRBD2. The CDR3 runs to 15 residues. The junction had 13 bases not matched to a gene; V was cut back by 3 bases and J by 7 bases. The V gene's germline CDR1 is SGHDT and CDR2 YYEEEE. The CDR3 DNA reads TGTGCCAGCAGCTCCAGGGACTATGGGCTTACGGAGCAGTACTTC. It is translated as CASSSRDYGLTEQYF.

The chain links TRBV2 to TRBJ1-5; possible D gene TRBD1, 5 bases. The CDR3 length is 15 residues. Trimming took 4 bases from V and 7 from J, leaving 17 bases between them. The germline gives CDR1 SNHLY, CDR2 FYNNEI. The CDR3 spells CASSAEGQGGQPQHF. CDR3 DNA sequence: TGTGCCAGCAGTGCTGAGGGGCAGGGAGGGCAGCCCCAGCATTTT.

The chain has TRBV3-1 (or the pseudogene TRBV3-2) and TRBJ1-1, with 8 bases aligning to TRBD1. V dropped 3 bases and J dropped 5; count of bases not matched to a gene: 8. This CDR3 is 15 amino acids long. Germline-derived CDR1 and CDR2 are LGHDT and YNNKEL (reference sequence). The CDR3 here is CASSHIGQGETEAFF. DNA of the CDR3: TGTGCCAGCAGCCATATAGGACAGGGCGAAACTGAAGCTTTCTTT.

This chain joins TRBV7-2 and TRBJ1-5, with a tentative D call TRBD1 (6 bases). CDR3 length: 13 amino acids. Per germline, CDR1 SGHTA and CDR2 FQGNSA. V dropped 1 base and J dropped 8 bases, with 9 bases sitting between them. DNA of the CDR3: TGTGCCAGCAGCTTAGAGGCAGGGGAGCCCCAGCATTTT. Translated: CASSLEAGEPQHF.

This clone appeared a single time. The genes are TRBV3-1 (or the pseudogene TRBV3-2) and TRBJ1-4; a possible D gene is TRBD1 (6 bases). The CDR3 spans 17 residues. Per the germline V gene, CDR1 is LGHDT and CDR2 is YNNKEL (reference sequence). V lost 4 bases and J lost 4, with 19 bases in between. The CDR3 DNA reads TGTGCCAGCAGCCCCCCGGGGAGGGGCAGGGGTAATGAAAAACTGTTTTTT. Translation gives CASSPPGRGRGNEKLFF.

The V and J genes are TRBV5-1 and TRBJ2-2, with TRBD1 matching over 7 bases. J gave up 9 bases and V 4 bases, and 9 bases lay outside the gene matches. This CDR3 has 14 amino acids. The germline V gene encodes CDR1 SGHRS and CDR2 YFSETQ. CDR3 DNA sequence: TGCGCCAGCAGCCCCGGGACAGTCCGTAGGGAGCTGTTTTTT. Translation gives CASSPGTVRRELFF.

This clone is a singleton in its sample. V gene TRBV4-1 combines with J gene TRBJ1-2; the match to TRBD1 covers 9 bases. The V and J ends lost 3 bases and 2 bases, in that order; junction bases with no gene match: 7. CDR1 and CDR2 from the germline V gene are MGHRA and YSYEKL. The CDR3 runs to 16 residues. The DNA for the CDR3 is TGCGCCAGCAGCCAGGGTGGGACAGGGCCGAACTATGGCTACACCTTC. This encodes CASSQGGTGPNYGYTF.